The text below deals with one T cell receptor beta chain. TCRdb keeps only in-frame clones here, not all; method: immunoSEQ multiplex PCR. The sample has roughly 100,000 clones, more than 80% seen once; the top ten hold about 1.6%. The source of the sample is a study of T cell changes during pregnancy in multiple sclerosis. The TCR sequence derives from a female donor with multiple sclerosis, enrolled in a pregnancy study. The sample consisted of peripheral blood, taken before pregnancy.

This CDR3 reads CASRAGGSDTQYF. CDR3 DNA sequence: TGTGCCAGCAGGGCGGGAGGCTCAGATACGCAGTATTTT. The chain couples TRBV6-4 to TRBJ2-3; 8 positions match TRBD2. The CDR3 length is 13 residues. Germline CDR1 and CDR2: MRHNA and SNTAGT. Trimming took 6 bases from V and 4 from J; bases not matched to a gene: 3.